This TCR beta chain comes out of a study of graft-versus-host responses after intestinal transplantation. The CDR3 is made up of 13 amino acids. V lost 2 bases to trimming and J lost 4 bases, with 8 bases between them. Germline assignment: CDR1 KGHSH and CDR2 LQKENI. Assay used: immunoSEQ multiplex PCR; TCRdb lists only in-frame clones, some missing. In the table there are approximately 37,000 clones, approximately 93% of which are singletons. This specimen consisted of PBMCs, obtained 700 to 850 days after intestinal transplantation. The source is a human patient who received an intestinal transplant, so some T cells may come from the graft donor. V gene TRBV18 combines with J gene TRBJ2-5; D call uncertain. The CDR3 here is CASSPAGRETQYF. DNA of the CDR3: TGTGCCAGCTCACCAGCTGGGCGAGAGACCCAGTACTTC.